These 26 T cell receptor beta chains originate from one sample sequenced in a study of shared clonotypes between healthy human individuals. The assay was immunoSEQ multiplex PCR, and TCRdb's table has in-frame clones only and misses some. Of over a million clones listed, approximately 97% are singletons. Material for sequencing was naive CD4+ T cells sorted from blood. The subset was: CD45RA+ positively selected. The receptors stem from a man aged 25 to 40 in good health.

Here the CDR3 DNA reads TGTGCCAGCAGTGACCTGGGGAACCCTCGTGAGACCCAGTACTTC. This translates into CASSDLGNPRETQYF. The chain carries TRBV6-1 and TRBJ2-5; D gene unclear. The CDR3 loop spans 15 amino acids. Germline V gives CDR1 MNHNS, CDR2 SASEGT. The V end was cut by 3 bases, the J end by 5 bases, with 16 bases between.

This chain joins TRBV19 and TRBJ1-1; TRBD1 aligns across 7 bases. This CDR3 contains 14 residues. V lost 6 bases and J lost 1; bases outside the gene matches: 5. Germline V gives CDR1 LNHDA, CDR2 SQIVND (reference sequence). CDR3 sequence (DNA): TGTGCCAGTAGGGCCCGGACAGGGAACACTGAAGCTTTCTTT. It specifies CASRARTGNTEAFF.

V gene TRBV19 combines with J gene TRBJ2-7, with a possible D match to TRBD1 (6 bases). The V gene lost 3 bases and the J gene lost 0 bases, with 15 bases spanning the gap. The CDR3 is 16 residues long. Per germline, CDR1 LNHDA and CDR2 SQIVND (reference sequence). CDR3 nucleotide sequence: TGTGCCAGTAGTATGAGTGGGGGCTACTCCTCCTACGAGCAGTACTTC. This translates into CASSMSGGYSSYEQYF.

The V call is TRBV5-1, the J call TRBJ2-7; no clear D gene. Germline assignment: CDR1 SGHRS and CDR2 YFSETQ. V lost 4 bases to trimming and J lost 4 bases, with 15 bases between them. CDR3 length equals 14 residues. CDR3 coding DNA: TGCGCCAGCAGCGCACGAACGGACGGATACGAGCAGTACTTC. Encoded protein: CASSARTDGYEQYF. Using reference TRBV5-1 and TRBJ2-7 for the parts outside the CDR3, the full variable domain is KAGVTQTPRYLIKTRGQQVTLSCSPISGHRSVSWYQQTPGQGLQFLFEYFSETQRNKGNFPGRFSGRQFSNSRSEMNVSTLELGDSALYLCASSARTDGYEQYFGPGTRLTVT.

The chain links TRBV27 to TRBJ2-2, with TRBD2 matching over 11 bases. The V segment lost 4 bases and the J segment 5 bases; nucleotides outside the gene matches: 9. Germline V gene lookup returns CDR1 MNHEY and CDR2 SMNVEV (reference sequence). The CDR3 length is 17 residues. Here the CDR3 DNA reads TGTGCCAGCAGTTCTTGGACTAGCGGGTCTATTACCGGGGAGCTGTTTTTT. Amino acids: CASSSWTSGSITGELFF.

This rearrangement joins TRBV12-5 to TRBJ2-5, with unresolved D. V lost 3 bases and J 5 bases, leaving 10 bases between the germline ends. From germline, CDR1 is LGHNT and CDR2 FRNRAP. This CDR3 contains 13 residues. CDR3 in DNA: TGTGCTAGTGGTTTAACCCGTGGGGAGACCCAGTACTTC. This translates into CASGLTRGETQYF.

The J gene is TRBJ2-2, the V gene TRBV11-3; no firm D call. V lost 1 base and J 5 bases, leaving 11 bases between the germline ends. CDR1 is SGHNT, CDR2 YENEEA, per germline. The CDR3 contains 15 residues. The CDR3, as DNA: TGTGCCAGCAGCTTAGGAGGAAAGCGAACCGGGGAGCTGTTTTTT. It translates to CASSLGGKRTGELFF.

This clone occurred once. This chain uses TRBV9 with TRBJ1-2; D may be TRBD1 (5 bases). This CDR3 has 12 residues. V lost 4 bases and J lost 4, with 8 bases in between. Germline lookup yields CDR1 SGDLS and CDR2 YYNGEE. The DNA for the CDR3 is TGTGCCAGCAGCCGAGACAGCTATGGCTACACCTTC. It encodes CASSRDSYGYTF.

This sequence joins TRBV28 and TRBJ1-2; D gene uncertain. Germline V lookup: CDR1 MDHEN, CDR2 SYDVKM. The V end lost 7 bases, the J end lost 4 bases, and 13 bases lay between the germline ends. The CDR3 runs 13 residues. For the CDR3, the DNA is TGTGCCAGCAAAACCCCGGAGCTCTATGGCTACACCTTC. Protein product: CASKTPELYGYTF.

The genes are TRBV7-2 and TRBJ2-2, with no clear D. Trimming stripped 5 bases from V and 3 bases from J, with 7 bases between. The V gene's germline CDR1 is SGHTA and CDR2 FQGNSA. There are 13 residues in the CDR3. CDR3 amino acids: CASSPWDTGELFF. The CDR3, as DNA: TGTGCCAGCAGCCCGTGGGACACCGGGGAGCTGTTTTTT.

The rearrangement joins TRBV10-1 to TRBJ2-3; TRBD2 aligns across 8 bases. CDR1 is WNHNN, CDR2 SYGVQD, per germline (reference sequence). The CDR3 contains 15 residues. The trim removed 0 bases at V and 7 bases at J, leaving 6 bases unmatched. The CDR3, as DNA: TGCGCCAGCAGTGAGTCCGGGACTAGGGGGAATACGCAGTATTTT. Translating gives CASSESGTRGNTQYF.

This rearrangement joins TRBV28 to TRBJ2-3; TRBD2 matches 15 bases. The V gene's germline CDR1 is MDHEN and CDR2 SYDVKM. CDR3 size: 17 residues. The J segment lost 2 bases and the V segment lost 5 bases, leaving 5 bases of the junction unmatched. As DNA, the CDR3 is TGTGCCAGCAGTGGGCGGACTAGCGGGGGGGTCACAGATACGCAGTATTTT. It translates to CASSGRTSGGVTDTQYF.

The J gene is TRBJ1-1, the V gene TRBV19, with D perhaps TRBD1 (6 bases). CDR3 length equals 13 residues. Germline CDR1 LNHDA, CDR2 SQIVND (reference sequence). Between the trimmed V and J ends, which lost 5 bases and 6 bases, there was a span of 13 bases. DNA for the CDR3: TGTGCCAGTAGTCAACACAGGGACGCTGAAGCTTTCTTT. As protein: CASSQHRDAEAFF.

The chain links TRBV5-1 to TRBJ2-7, with 10 bases identical to TRBD2. The CDR3 is made up of 16 amino acids. The germline V gene has CDR1 SGHRS and CDR2 YFSETQ. V shed 0 bases and J 7 bases; nucleotides not matched to a gene: 10. Here the CDR3 reads CASSLAGQREGREQYF. The CDR3 bases are TGCGCCAGCAGCTTGGCCGGGCAGCGGGAGGGCCGGGAGCAGTACTTC.

With regard to this clone: This specimen includes other DNA sequences encoding the same CDR3. This chain joins TRBV29-1 and TRBJ2-7; D perhaps matches TRBD1 (6 bases). Trimming shortened V by 6 bases and J by 2 bases, and 11 bases separated the two germline ends. The CDR3 length is 12 residues. Per germline, CDR1 SQVTM and CDR2 ANQGSEA. CDR3 amino acids: CSVGAGPYEQYF. The CDR3 nucleotides read TGCAGCGTGGGGGCGGGTCCCTACGAGCAGTACTTC.

This clone was recorded once. This sequence joins TRBV9 and TRBJ2-1; no clear D. The germline CDR1 and CDR2 sequences are SGDLS and YYNGEE. V was shortened by 0 bases and J by 6 bases, with 10 bases between the two germline ends. The length of the CDR3 is 14 residues. CDR3 in amino acids: CASSVAPTLNEQFF. CDR3 DNA sequence: TGTGCCAGCAGCGTAGCTCCCACTCTCAATGAGCAGTTCTTC.

The chain links TRBV18 to TRBJ2-5; 7 bases are a match to TRBD2. V dropped 1 base and J dropped 2; count of bases not matched to a gene: 7. From germline, CDR1 is KGHSH and CDR2 LQKENI. The CDR3 consists of 16 residues. CDR3 region: CASSPLAGVRQETQYF. CDR3 nucleotide sequence: TGTGCCAGCTCACCACTGGCGGGAGTTCGACAAGAGACCCAGTACTTC.

This chain joins TRBV9 and TRBJ2-7, with D perhaps TRBD1 (6 bases). Trimming took off 3 bases at V and 7 bases at J, with 20 bases between the two ends. CDR3 length equals 15 residues. Germline CDR1 is SGDLS and CDR2 is YYNGEE. The CDR3: CASSAHTGLIFEQYF. In DNA form, the CDR3 reads TGTGCCAGCAGCGCGCATACAGGGTTAATCTTTGAGCAGTACTTC.

Remarks on this clone: The same CDR3 also results from other DNA sequences found in this sample. This rearrangement joins TRBV7-9 to TRBJ1-2; 9 bases agree with TRBD1. J gave up 5 bases and V 0 bases, and 4 bases lay outside the gene matches. This CDR3 has 15 residues. From germline, CDR1 is SEHNR and CDR2 FQNEAQ (reference sequence). The CDR3 bases are TGTGCCAGCAGCTTAGCCACTGGGACAGGGTATGGCTACACCTTC. Translating it yields CASSLATGTGYGYTF.

This chain joins TRBV5-1 and TRBJ2-3; either TRBD1 or TRBD2 may supply D (5 bases each). The CDR3 is made up of 14 amino acids. Per the germline V gene, CDR1 is SGHRS and CDR2 is YFSETQ. V was pared by 3 bases and J by 4 bases, with 12 bases between. The CDR3 DNA follows: TGCGCCAGCAGCTCGGGACCCTTACCAGATACGCAGTATTTT. Translation gives CASSSGPLPDTQYF.

V and J are TRBV2 and TRBJ1-4, with no clear D. This CDR3 has 15 amino acids. The germline gives CDR1 SNHLY, CDR2 FYNNEI. Trimming stripped 8 bases from V and 5 bases from J, with 18 bases between. The CDR3 bases are TGTGCCAGCCGACCCCCGAGCCTCGTAAATGAAAAACTGTTTTTT. This gives the protein CASRPPSLVNEKLFF.

V usage is TRBV6-1 and J usage is TRBJ2-7; D remains ambiguous. Per germline, CDR1 MNHNS and CDR2 SASEGT. This CDR3 spans 13 amino acids. Trimming removed 6 bases from V and 6 bases from J, with 15 bases in between. CDR3 sequence (DNA): TGTGCCAGCAGCCAAAAGAAGGATCTCGAGCAGTACTTC. This gives the protein CASSQKKDLEQYF.

This chain joins TRBV19 and TRBJ1-2, with D perhaps TRBD1 (6 bases). Germline CDR1 is LNHDA and CDR2 is SQIVND (reference sequence). This CDR3 contains 14 residues. Trimming took 6 bases from V and 4 from J, leaving 15 bases between them. The CDR3 is CASRPPGTSYGYTF. In nucleotides, the CDR3 is TGTGCCAGTAGGCCCCCGGGGACAAGCTATGGCTACACCTTC.

The chain couples TRBV25-1 to TRBJ2-7, with D maybe TRBD2 (5 bases). This CDR3 comprises 15 residues. V shed 2 bases and J shed 2 bases, with 13 bases lying between them. The V gene's germline CDR1 is MGHDK and CDR2 SYGVNS. CDR3 region: CASSEIGGPTYEQYF. The CDR3 bases are TGTGCCAGCAGTGAAATAGGCGGGCCTACCTACGAGCAGTACTTC.

The CDR3 here is CASSETRAFF. CDR3 coding DNA: TGTGCCAGCAGTGAAACACGAGCTTTCTTT. This chain joins TRBV6-1 and TRBJ1-1; D unresolved. Germline values: CDR1 MNHNS, CDR2 SASEGT. CDR3 length: 10 residues. Trimming pared 2 bases from V and 10 bases from J, leaving 5 bases between.

The chain carries TRBV13 and TRBJ2-7; possibly TRBD2 for D (6 bases). The CDR3 runs 14 residues. CDR1 and CDR2 from the germline V gene are PRHDT and FYEKMQ (reference sequence). The germline V and J ends were trimmed by 2 bases and 4 bases, with 12 bases remaining between them. The CDR3 protein is CASSLRGSLYEQYF. DNA of the CDR3: TGTGCCAGCAGCTTACGGGGGTCCTTGTACGAGCAGTACTTC. The full variable domain, in which reference TRBV13 and TRBJ2-7 provide the parts outside the CDR3, is AAGVIQSPRHLIKEKRETATLKCYPIPRHDTVYWYQQGPGQDPQFLISFYEKMQSDKGSIPDRFSAQQFSDYHSELNMSSLELGDSALYFCASSLRGSLYEQYFGPGTRLTVT.